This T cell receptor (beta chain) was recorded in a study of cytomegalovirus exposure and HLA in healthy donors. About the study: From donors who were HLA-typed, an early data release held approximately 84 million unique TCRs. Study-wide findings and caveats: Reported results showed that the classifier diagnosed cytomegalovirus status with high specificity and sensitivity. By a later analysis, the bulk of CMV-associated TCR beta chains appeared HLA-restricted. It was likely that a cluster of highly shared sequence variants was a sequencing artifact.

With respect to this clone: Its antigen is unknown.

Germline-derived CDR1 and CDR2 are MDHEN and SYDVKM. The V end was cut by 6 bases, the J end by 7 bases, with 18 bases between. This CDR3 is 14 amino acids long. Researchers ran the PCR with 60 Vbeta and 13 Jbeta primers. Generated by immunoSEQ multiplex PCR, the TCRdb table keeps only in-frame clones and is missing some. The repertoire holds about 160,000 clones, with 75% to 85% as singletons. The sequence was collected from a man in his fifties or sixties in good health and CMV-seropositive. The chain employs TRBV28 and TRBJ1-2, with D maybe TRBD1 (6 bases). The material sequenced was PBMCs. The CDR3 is CASRHPRTVAGYTF. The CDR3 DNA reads TGTGCCAGCAGGCACCCCCGGACAGTTGCTGGCTACACCTTC.